The 32 T cell receptor beta chains in this list originate from one sample, sequenced in a study of T cell responses to AZD1222 COVID-19 vaccine. Some clones are missing from TCRdb's copy, which holds only in-frame ones; the method was immunoSEQ multiplex PCR. The sample contains roughly 140,000 clones, around nine tenths of which appear only once. The sequences come from peripheral blood, collected on day 0 of AZD1222 vaccination. The receptors stem from an adult in good health.

The CDR3 sequence is CASSLTGTGMVNEQFF. CDR3 DNA: TGTGCCAGCAGTTTAACCGGGACAGGCATGGTGAATGAGCAGTTCTTC. This chain joins TRBV27 and TRBJ2-1, with 8 bases aligning to TRBD1. J lost 7 bases, V lost 2 bases, and 10 bases had no gene match. The CDR3 loop spans 16 amino acids. Germline V CDR1 and CDR2: MNHEY, SMNVEV (reference sequence).

About this clone: The junction does not match germline at one end; this may be a read error. The V call is TRBV7-6, the J call TRBJ2-3; the D gene is possibly TRBD1 (6 bases). This CDR3 region has 15 residues. Germline V CDR1 and CDR2: SGHVS, FNYEAQ. Written as DNA, the CDR3 is TGTGCCAGCAGCCTAGCTGGGGGCTACACAGATACGCAGTATTTT. Protein product: CASSLAGGYTDTQYF.

CDR3 in amino acids: CASTYRDTGELFF. Here the CDR3 DNA reads TGTGCCAGCACTTACCGAGACACCGGGGAGCTGTTTTTT. The V call is TRBV7-9, the J call TRBJ2-2; D unresolved. This CDR3 comprises 13 residues. V lost 7 bases and J lost 3, with 9 bases in between. In germline, CDR1 is SEHNR, CDR2 FQNEAQ (reference sequence).

V gene TRBV18 combines with J gene TRBJ1-2, with D hard to call. Trimming removed 0 bases from V and 3 bases from J, with 5 bases in between. The CDR3 is 13 amino acids. Germline CDR1 and CDR2: KGHSH and LQKENI. CDR3 nucleotides: TGTGCCAGCTCACCACCGGGTCACTATGGCTACACCTTC. Protein: CASSPPGHYGYTF.

The gene calls are TRBV4-1 and TRBJ1-2; 8 nucleotides match TRBD1. The V and J ends lost 2 bases and 8 bases, in that order; junction bases with no gene match: 7. Germline V lookup: CDR1 MGHRA, CDR2 YSYEKL. This CDR3 comprises 14 residues. CDR3 nucleotide sequence: TGCGCCAGCAGCCAAACGCAGGGGGCGTACGGCTACACCTTC. Amino acid sequence: CASSQTQGAYGYTF.

The chain uses TRBV7-8 and TRBJ1-1; D is ambiguous. Germline-derived CDR1 and CDR2 are SGHVS and FQNEAQ. This CDR3 comprises 11 residues. V lost 4 bases and J lost 10, with 10 bases in between. This CDR3 is CASSSLIGAFF. The DNA for the CDR3 is TGTGCCAGCAGCTCCTTAATAGGAGCTTTCTTT.

The rearrangement links TRBV4-2 to TRBJ2-7; TRBD2 aligns across 11 bases. CDR1 LGHNA and CDR2 YNFKEQ come from the germline V gene. With V trimmed by 4 bases and J by 0 bases, 2 bases remained unmatched. The CDR3 totals 15 residues. In DNA form, the CDR3 reads TGTGCCAGCAGCCTCGGGACTAGCGGCTCCTACGAGCAGTACTTC. As protein: CASSLGTSGSYEQYF.

This chain uses TRBV6-5 with TRBJ1-1; 7 bases align to TRBD1. Germline V gene sequence: CDR1 MNHEY, CDR2 SVGAGI. J lost 5 bases, V lost 4 bases, and 4 bases had no gene match. This CDR3 comprises 13 residues. CDR3 amino acids: CASSWDSRTEAFF. The CDR3 DNA is TGTGCCAGCAGTTGGGACAGTCGGACTGAAGCTTTCTTT.

Only one count was recorded for this clone. This rearrangement joins TRBV5-8 to TRBJ2-1, with D perhaps TRBD1 (6 bases). Trimming left V 0 bases short and J 1 base short, with 8 bases between. The CDR3 consists of 15 residues. From germline, CDR1 is SGHTS and CDR2 YDEGEE. CDR3 coding DNA: TGTGCCAGCAGCTTGGAACAGGGTTCCTACAATGAGCAGTTCTTC. Translating it yields CASSLEQGSYNEQFF. The entire variable domain, with the rest obtained from reference TRBV5-8 and TRBJ2-1, is as follows: EAGVTQSPTHLIKTRGQQATLRCSPISGHTSVYWYQQALGLGLQFLLWYDEGEERNRGNFPPRFSGRQFPNYSSELNVNALELEDSALYLCASSLEQGSYNEQFFGPGTRLTVL.

The chain joins TRBV28 to TRBJ2-5, with D possibly TRBD1 on 5 matching bases. Germline-derived CDR1 and CDR2 are MDHEN and SYDVKM. The CDR3 consists of 14 residues. V lost 6 bases to trimming and J lost 1 base, with 12 bases between them. The CDR3, as DNA: TGTGCCAGCAGCCTTGCGGACACCCAAGAGACCCAGTACTTC. The encoded protein is CASSLADTQETQYF.

This rearrangement joins TRBV9 to TRBJ1-1; D gene uncertain. The CDR3 is 13 amino acids. V was pared by 4 bases and J by 1 base, with 8 bases between. Germline loops: CDR1 SGDLS, CDR2 YYNGEE. The CDR3 spells CASSHSGNTEAFF. CDR3 DNA sequence: TGTGCCAGCAGCCACAGTGGGAACACTGAAGCTTTCTTT. Using reference TRBV9 and TRBJ1-1 for the parts outside the CDR3, the full variable domain is DSGVTQTPKHLITATGQRVTLRCSPRSGDLSVYWYQQSLDQGLQFLIQYYNGEERAKGNILERFSAQQFPDLHSELNLSSLELGDSALYFCASSHSGNTEAFFGQGTRLTVV.

This rearrangement joins TRBV5-5 to TRBJ2-3; D might be TRBD1 or TRBD2, each matching 6 bases. V was shortened by 6 bases and J by 3 bases, with 20 bases between the two germline ends. The V gene's germline CDR1 is SGHKS and CDR2 YYEKEE (reference sequence). The CDR3 is made up of 16 amino acids. CDR3 DNA: TGTGCCAGCACCCACTTAGGAGGGGGTCAAACAGATACGCAGTATTTT. This sequence encodes CASTHLGGGQTDTQYF.

Only a few counts were recorded for this clone. The J gene is TRBJ1-6, the V gene TRBV5-4; TRBD1 aligns across 8 bases. The CDR3 length is 15 residues. V lost 0 bases, J lost 10 bases, and 6 bases stayed unmatched. Germline-derived CDR1 and CDR2 are SGHNT and YYREEE (reference sequence). CDR3 DNA sequence: TGTGCCAGCAGCTTGGATGGCAGGGGGCAATCACCCCTCCACTTT. Its protein is CASSLDGRGQSPLHF.

This chain joins TRBV19 and TRBJ1-5; the D gene is possibly TRBD1 (5 bases). CDR1 and CDR2 (germline): LNHDA, SQIVND (reference sequence). The CDR3 runs 16 residues. Trimming cost V 2 bases and J 4 bases, with 15 bases left between them. In nucleotides, the CDR3 is TGTGCCAGTAGTATATGGTGGCGGGACTCTAATCAGCCCCAGCATTTT. Protein product: CASSIWWRDSNQPQHF.

V is TRBV13 and J is TRBJ1-1, with 10 bases that match TRBD1. With V trimmed by 8 bases and J by 0 bases, 6 bases remained unmatched. CDR1 and CDR2 (germline): PRHDT, FYEKMQ (reference sequence). The CDR3 sequence is 15 residues long. The CDR3 region has the DNA TGTGCCAGCCCAACGACAGGGGGCTTGAACACTGAAGCTTTCTTT. Translating gives CASPTTGGLNTEAFF.

The chain employs TRBV11-2 and TRBJ2-2; the D gene is possibly TRBD1 (6 bases). Between the trimmed V and J ends, which lost 4 bases and 8 bases, there was a span of 17 bases. This CDR3 contains 15 residues. Germline CDR1 reads SGHAT; CDR2 reads FQNNGV. The CDR3 nucleotides read TGTGCCAGCAGCTCGTACAGGGCGACGACGGGGGAGCTGTTTTTT. The encoded protein is CASSSYRATTGELFF.

The chain combines TRBV3-1 (or the pseudogene TRBV3-2) with TRBJ2-7; no definite D call. This CDR3 region has 14 residues. CDR1 LGHDT and CDR2 YNNKEL come from the germline V gene (reference sequence). Trimming stripped 6 bases from V and 6 bases from J, with 18 bases between. CDR3 coding DNA: TGTGCCAGCAGACCTAAGGGTCCTTGGGGCGAGCAGTACTTC. It yields the protein CASRPKGPWGEQYF.

For this clone: The limits of the CDR3 on the DNA are not certain, so only TCRdb's listed CDR3 is given. The J gene is TRBJ2-5, the V gene TRBV4-3; the table's D call, TRBD2, has no DNA check behind it. The CDR3 totals 13 residues, both ends included. Germline CDR1 LGHNA, CDR2 YSLEER. CDR3 region: CASSQDILETQYF.

The chain recombines TRBV7-2 with TRBJ2-1, with TRBD2 matching 7 bases. Trimming took 5 bases from V and 0 from J; bases not matched to a gene: 4. There are 15 residues in the CDR3. Germline assignment: CDR1 SGHTA and CDR2 FQGNSA. CDR3 protein: CASSLGGGSYNEQFF. As DNA, the CDR3 is TGTGCCAGCAGCCTGGGGGGGGGCTCCTACAATGAGCAGTTCTTC.

This chain uses TRBV19 with TRBJ1-1; 8 bases agree with TRBD1. Trimming took 7 bases from V and 0 from J; bases not matched to a gene: 13. CDR1 is LNHDA, CDR2 SQIVND, per germline (reference sequence). The CDR3 contains 17 residues. The CDR3 here is CASKKGFQGALNTEAFF. The CDR3 nucleotides read TGTGCCAGTAAAAAAGGGTTCCAGGGGGCGTTGAACACTGAAGCTTTCTTT.

This rearrangement joins TRBV7-2 to TRBJ2-5; TRBD2 matches 13 bases. The V and J ends lost 4 bases and 7 bases, in that order; junction bases with no gene match: 6. The CDR3 is 15 residues long. Per the germline V gene, CDR1 is SGHTA and CDR2 is FQGNSA. The CDR3: CASSSGLAGAGTQYF. DNA of the CDR3: TGTGCCAGCAGCTCCGGACTAGCGGGAGCAGGGACCCAGTACTTC.

This rearrangement joins TRBV3-1 (or the pseudogene TRBV3-2) to TRBJ1-1, with TRBD1 matching 11 bases. V shed 2 bases and J 4 bases; nucleotides not matched to a gene: 6. Germline V gene lookup returns CDR1 LGHDT and CDR2 YNNKEL (reference sequence). This CDR3 has 16 amino acids. The CDR3 loop reads CASSQHSGTGGTEAFF. The CDR3, as DNA: TGTGCCAGCAGCCAACATTCCGGGACAGGGGGCACTGAAGCTTTCTTT.

This chain joins TRBV5-1 and TRBJ1-6; weak D call: TRBD1 (6 bases). The ends were cut back, 1 base at V and 6 bases at J, with 14 bases in the middle. Germline CDR1 SGHRS, CDR2 YFSETQ. This CDR3 comprises 16 residues. CDR3 nucleotide sequence: TGCGCCAGCAGCTTGTTTTTGACAGGCCCTAATTCACCCCTCCACTTT. Its translation is CASSLFLTGPNSPLHF.

The chain joins TRBV18 to TRBJ2-7; 8 bases map to TRBD2. The ends lost 5 bases at V and 6 bases at J; junction bases unmatched: 12. Per germline, CDR1 KGHSH and CDR2 LQKENI. This CDR3 is 15 amino acids long. The CDR3 DNA is TGTGCCAGCTCATTACCGGGACTAGACGTTGCCGAGCAGTACTTC. It codes for CASSLPGLDVAEQYF.

The chain employs TRBV5-4 and TRBJ2-7, with D tentatively TRBD1 (6 bases). V dropped 4 bases and J dropped 3 bases, with 14 bases sitting between them. The CDR3 covers 14 residues. The germline V gene has CDR1 SGHNT and CDR2 YYREEE (reference sequence). The chain's CDR3 is CASSLTGTNYEQYF. CDR3 nucleotide sequence: TGTGCCAGCAGCCTCACCGGGACAAACTACGAGCAGTACTTC.

This clone was counted only a few times. In the same sample, other DNA sequences code for this CDR3. V usage is TRBV2 and J usage is TRBJ1-5, with TRBD1 matching 8 bases. This CDR3 is 13 amino acids long. The trim removed 8 bases at V and 4 bases at J, leaving 4 bases unmatched. Germline V lookup: CDR1 SNHLY, CDR2 FYNNEI. The CDR3 DNA reads as TGTGCCAGCGGGACAGGCCAAAATCAGCCCCAGCATTTT. Its translation is CASGTGQNQPQHF.

This chain uses TRBV9 with TRBJ1-4, with D tentatively TRBD1 (5 bases). The CDR3 has 14 amino acids. CDR1 SGDLS and CDR2 YYNGEE come from the germline V gene. The germline V and J ends were trimmed by 2 bases and 3 bases, with 8 bases remaining between them. This chain's CDR3 is CASSVRGANEKLFF. CDR3 DNA: TGTGCCAGCAGCGTCAGAGGGGCTAATGAAAAACTGTTTTTT.

This sequence joins TRBV18 and TRBJ1-5; 9 nucleotides line up with TRBD1. In germline, CDR1 is KGHSH, CDR2 LQKENI. CDR3 size: 15 residues. Trimming cost V 2 bases and J 6 bases; bases outside gene matches: 5. The CDR3 sequence: CASSPSQGAGQPQHF. CDR3 DNA: TGTGCCAGCTCACCATCACAGGGGGCAGGTCAGCCCCAGCATTTT.

The V and J genes are TRBV7-9 and TRBJ2-7, with no clear D. V lost 2 bases and J lost 3, with 5 bases in between. Germline assignment: CDR1 SEHNR and CDR2 FQNEAQ (reference sequence). The CDR3 consists of 12 residues. The CDR3 DNA reads TGTGCCAGCAGCTTAACCTACTACGAGCAGTACTTC. It codes for CASSLTYYEQYF. The full variable domain, rest sourced from reference TRBV7-9 and TRBJ2-7, is DTGVSQNPRHKITKRGQNVTFRCDPISEHNRLYWYRQTLGQGPEFLTYFQNEAQLEKSRLLSDRFSAERPKGSFSTLEIQRTEQGDSAMYLCASSLTYYEQYFGPGTRLTVT.

The chain carries TRBV10-2 and TRBJ2-5; TRBD1 matches at 11 bases. The germline V gene has CDR1 WSHSY and CDR2 SAAADI. V shed 6 bases and J 5 bases; nucleotides not matched to a gene: 8. The CDR3 is 15 residues long. CDR3 sequence reads: CASRGGQGVFETQYF. CDR3 coding DNA: TGCGCCAGCAGAGGGGGACAGGGGGTTTTTGAGACCCAGTACTTC.

The gene calls are TRBV14 and TRBJ2-1; perhaps TRBD2 as D (5 bases). In germline, CDR1 is SGHDN, CDR2 FVKESK. V lost 7 bases and J 3 bases, leaving 10 bases between the germline ends. The length of the CDR3 is 13 residues. CDR3 bases: TGTGCCAGCACGGTCGGGGTCTACAATGAGCAGTTCTTC. This sequence encodes CASTVGVYNEQFF.

This chain links TRBV7-9 with TRBJ1-2; the D is unclear. The V gene's germline CDR1 is SEHNR and CDR2 FQNEAQ (reference sequence). V lost 1 base to trimming and J lost 4 bases, with 13 bases between them. The CDR3 length is 15 residues. Here the CDR3 DNA reads TGTGCCAGCAGCTTAGACACCTACTTCGCCTATGGCTACACCTTC. Translated: CASSLDTYFAYGYTF.